This T cell receptor (beta chain) was obtained from a study of blood T cell repertoires in COVID-19. Germline V gene sequence: CDR1 MDHEN, CDR2 SYDVKM. The CDR3 runs to 11 residues. Trimming shortened V by 1 base and J by 16 bases, and 8 bases separated the two germline ends. This clone was seen more than once but under ten times. Sequencing used immunoSEQ multiplex PCR; TCRdb keeps in-frame clones, though not all of them. The sample holds roughly 100,000 clones, about 64% seen once. The chain links TRBV28 to TRBJ1-6; maybe TRBD1 (5 bases). Sequences were obtained from peripheral blood. This TCR derives from a human donor with acute or convalescent COVID-19. The donor label of this sample is uncertain. This chain's CDR3 is CASSLSGILHF. CDR3 in DNA: TGTGCCAGCAGTTTATCAGGGATACTCCACTTT.